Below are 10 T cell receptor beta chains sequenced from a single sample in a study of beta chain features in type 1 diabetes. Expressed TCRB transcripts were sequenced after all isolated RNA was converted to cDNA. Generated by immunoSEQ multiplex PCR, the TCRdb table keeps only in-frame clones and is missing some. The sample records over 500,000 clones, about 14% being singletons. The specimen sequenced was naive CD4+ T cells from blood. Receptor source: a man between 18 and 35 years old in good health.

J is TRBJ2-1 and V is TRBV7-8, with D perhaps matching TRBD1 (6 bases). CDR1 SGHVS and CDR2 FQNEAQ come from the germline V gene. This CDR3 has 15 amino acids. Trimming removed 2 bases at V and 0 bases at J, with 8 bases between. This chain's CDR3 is CASSLNRDSYNEQFF. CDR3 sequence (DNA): TGTGCCAGCAGCTTAAACAGGGACTCCTACAATGAGCAGTTCTTC.

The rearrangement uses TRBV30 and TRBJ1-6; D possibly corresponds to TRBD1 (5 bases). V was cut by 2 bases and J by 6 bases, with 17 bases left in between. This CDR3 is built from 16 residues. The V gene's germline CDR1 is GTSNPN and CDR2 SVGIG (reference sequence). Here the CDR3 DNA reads TGTGCCTGGAGTTTCTCCAGATTGGGGGGTAATTCACCCCTCCACTTT. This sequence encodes CAWSFSRLGGNSPLHF.

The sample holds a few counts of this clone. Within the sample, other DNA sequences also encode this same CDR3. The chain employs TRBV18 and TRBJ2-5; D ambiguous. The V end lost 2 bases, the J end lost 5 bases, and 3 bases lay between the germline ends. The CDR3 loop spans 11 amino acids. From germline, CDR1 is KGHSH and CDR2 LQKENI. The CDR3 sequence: CASSPSETQYF. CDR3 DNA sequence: TGTGCCAGCTCACCAAGCGAGACCCAGTACTTC.

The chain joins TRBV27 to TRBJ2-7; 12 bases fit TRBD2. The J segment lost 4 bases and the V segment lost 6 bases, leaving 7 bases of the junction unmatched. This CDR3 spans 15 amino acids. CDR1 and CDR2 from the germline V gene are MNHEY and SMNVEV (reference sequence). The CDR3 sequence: CASRFGLAGIYEQYF. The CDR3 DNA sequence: TGTGCCAGCAGATTCGGACTAGCGGGGATATACGAGCAGTACTTC.

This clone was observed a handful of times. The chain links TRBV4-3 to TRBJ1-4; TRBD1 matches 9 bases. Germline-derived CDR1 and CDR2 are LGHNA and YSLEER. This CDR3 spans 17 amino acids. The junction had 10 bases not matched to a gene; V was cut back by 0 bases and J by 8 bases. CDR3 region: CASSQDRRDRVEEKLFF. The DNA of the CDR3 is TGCGCCAGCAGCCAAGACCGAAGGGACAGGGTAGAAGAAAAACTGTTTTTT.

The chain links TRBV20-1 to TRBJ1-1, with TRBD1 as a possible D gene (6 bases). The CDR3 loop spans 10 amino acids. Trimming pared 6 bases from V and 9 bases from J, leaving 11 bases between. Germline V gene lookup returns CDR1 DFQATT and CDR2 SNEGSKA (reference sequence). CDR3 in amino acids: CSADGTKAFF. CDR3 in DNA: TGCAGTGCCGATGGGACAAAAGCTTTCTTT.

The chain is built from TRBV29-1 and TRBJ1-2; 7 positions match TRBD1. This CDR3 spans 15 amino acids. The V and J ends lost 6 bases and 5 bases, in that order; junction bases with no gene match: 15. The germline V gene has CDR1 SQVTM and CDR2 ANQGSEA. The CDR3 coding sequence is TGCAGCGTCGTATTCGGACAGGCAAGGGCTTATGGCTACACCTTC. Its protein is CSVVFGQARAYGYTF.

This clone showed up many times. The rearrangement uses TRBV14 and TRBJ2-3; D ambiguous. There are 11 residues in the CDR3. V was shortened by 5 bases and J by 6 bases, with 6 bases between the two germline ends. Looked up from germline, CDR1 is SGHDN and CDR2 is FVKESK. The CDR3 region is CASSKRDTQYF. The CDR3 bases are TGTGCCAGCAGCAAACGGGATACGCAGTATTTT.

The CDR3 region is CASSLWALSSGGNNEQFF. CDR3 bases: TGTGCCAGCAGTTTATGGGCCCTCTCTAGCGGGGGAAACAATGAGCAGTTCTTC. The rearrangement joins TRBV28 to TRBJ2-1, with 10 bases identical to TRBD2. The CDR3 is made up of 18 amino acids. Germline V CDR1 and CDR2: MDHEN, SYDVKM. With 0 bases clipped from V and 5 bases from J, the junction kept 10 bases outside the gene matches. The variable domain in full, with the rest retrieved from reference TRBV28 and TRBJ2-1, is DVKVTQSSRYLVKRTGEKVFLECVQDMDHENMFWYRQDPGLGLRLIYFSYDVKMKEKGDIPEGYSVSREKKERFSLILESASTNQTSMYLCASSLWALSSGGNNEQFFGPGTRLTVL.

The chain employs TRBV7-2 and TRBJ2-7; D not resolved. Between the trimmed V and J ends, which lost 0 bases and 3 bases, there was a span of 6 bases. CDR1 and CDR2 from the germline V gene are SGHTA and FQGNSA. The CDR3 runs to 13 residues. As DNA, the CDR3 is TGTGCCAGCAGCTTAGCCAGACTCTACGAGCAGTACTTC. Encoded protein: CASSLARLYEQYF.